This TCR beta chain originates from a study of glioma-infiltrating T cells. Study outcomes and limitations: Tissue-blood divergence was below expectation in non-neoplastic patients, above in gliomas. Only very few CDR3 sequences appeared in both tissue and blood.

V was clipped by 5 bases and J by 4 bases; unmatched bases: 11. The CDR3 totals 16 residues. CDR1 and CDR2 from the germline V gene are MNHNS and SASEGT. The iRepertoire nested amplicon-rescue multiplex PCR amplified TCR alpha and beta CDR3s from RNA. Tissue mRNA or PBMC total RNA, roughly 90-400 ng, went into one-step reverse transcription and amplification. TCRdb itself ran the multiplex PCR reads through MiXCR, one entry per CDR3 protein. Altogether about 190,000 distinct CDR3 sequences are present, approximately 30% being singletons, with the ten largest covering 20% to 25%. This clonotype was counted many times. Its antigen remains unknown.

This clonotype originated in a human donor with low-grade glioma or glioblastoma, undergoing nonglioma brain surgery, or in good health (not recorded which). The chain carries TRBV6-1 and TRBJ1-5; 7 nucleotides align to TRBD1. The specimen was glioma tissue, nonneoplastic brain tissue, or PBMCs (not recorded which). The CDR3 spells CASSYTGEGGNQPQHF. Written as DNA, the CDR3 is TGTGCCAGCAGTTATACAGGGGAGGGTGGGAATCAGCCCCAGCATTTT.